These 32 T cell receptor beta chains came from one sample sequenced in a study of prognosis after radiotherapy for stage I lung cancer. Genomic DNA was subjected to two-round multiplex PCR for amplification of TCR beta CDR3. The first round of PCR was done with primers that matched each TRBV and TRBJ gene. TCRdb redid the calling of the multiplex PCR reads with MiXCR, one entry per CDR3 protein. The repertoire holds around 20,000 distinct CDR3 sequences, approximately 39% seen once, with about 56% in the top ten. The material sequenced was PBMCs, taken before or after stereotactic body radiation therapy (not recorded which). The receptors shown here come from a donor over 45 with non-small cell lung cancer.

The V gene is TRBV12-3 or TRBV12-4, the J gene TRBJ1-2; 9 nucleotides align to TRBD1. The CDR3 runs to 15 residues. V lost 0 bases to trimming and J lost 4 bases; unmatched junction nucleotides: 3. The CDR3 region is CASSLAWGQGYGYTF. Here the CDR3 DNA reads TGTGCCAGCAGTTTAGCTTGGGGACAGGGCTATGGCTACACCTTC.

This clonotype was seen repeatedly, ten times or more. The chain has TRBV5-4 and TRBJ2-5; TRBD2 matches 11 bases. There are 15 residues in the CDR3. The ends lost 4 bases at V and 0 bases at J; junction bases unmatched: 2. Germline CDR1 is SGHNT and CDR2 is YYREEE (reference sequence). The CDR3 DNA sequence: TGTGCCAGCAGCAAGGGACTAGCGGACCAAGAGACCCAGTACTTC. Translation: CASSKGLADQETQYF.

The chain couples TRBV9 to TRBJ2-1; 8 nucleotides align to TRBD2. CDR1 is SGDLS and CDR2 is YYNGEE in the germline V gene. With V trimmed by 0 bases and J by 4 bases, 3 bases remained unmatched. This CDR3 has 15 amino acids. The CDR3 sequence: CASSVASGLYNEQFF. The DNA for the CDR3 is TGTGCCAGCAGCGTAGCTAGCGGGCTATACAATGAGCAGTTCTTC.

A word on this clonotype: Only one base separates this from a far larger clonotype, so it likely reflects a read error. The chain couples TRBV2 to TRBJ1-4; a weak D match, TRBD1 (5 bases). Trimming shortened V by 6 bases and J by 11 bases, and 19 bases separated the two germline ends. CDR1 SNHLY and CDR2 FYNNEI come from the germline V gene. This CDR3 region has 14 residues. The CDR3 DNA reads TGTGCCAGCAGCCTTAGTGGGCAGGGTGATAAACTGTTTTTT. It yields the protein CASSLSGQGDKLFF.

For this clonotype: A far larger clone is one base from this, pointing to a likely read error. The V call is TRBV20-1, the J call TRBJ2-1, with a possible D match to TRBD2 (7 bases). The J call is uncertain, as TRBJ2-7 better fits the DNA end. The CDR3 length is 15 residues. Germline V gene lookup returns CDR1 DFQATT and CDR2 SNEGSKA (reference sequence). The DNA for the CDR3 is TGCAGTACTAGAGATGCCCGGGGGGCGGACTACGAGCAGTACTTC. This codes for CSTRDARGADYEQYF.

For this clonotype: A read error may be the cause here, since a much bigger clone is one base away. DNA of the CDR3: TGTGCCAGCAGCCAAGATCTATTTGGGAACACTGAAGCTTTCTTT. Its protein is CASSQDLFGNTEAFF. The chain employs TRBV4-2 and TRBJ1-1, with D uncertain. This CDR3 spans 15 amino acids. Trimming took 0 bases from V and 1 from J, leaving 9 bases between them. Germline values: CDR1 LGHNA, CDR2 YNFKEQ.

The V call is TRBV5-1, the J call TRBJ1-2; TRBD1 matches at 10 bases. After removal of 4 bases from V and 3 bases from J, the junction contained 12 bases not matched to a gene. The length of the CDR3 is 17 residues. Germline lookup yields CDR1 SGHRS and CDR2 YFSETQ. The CDR3 spells CASSTGTGEERYYGYTF. DNA of the CDR3: TGCGCCAGCAGCACCGGGACAGGGGAGGAAAGGTACTATGGCTACACCTTC.

This clonotype was recorded many times. The chain links TRBV28 to TRBJ2-4, with TRBD1 as a possible D gene (6 bases). This CDR3 comprises 16 residues. Trimming stripped 3 bases from V and 4 bases from J, with 16 bases between. Germline CDR1 MDHEN, CDR2 SYDVKM. Here the CDR3 reads CASSLGALGFKNIQYF. The CDR3 DNA sequence: TGTGCCAGCAGTTTGGGGGCGCTGGGTTTTAAAAACATTCAGTACTTC.

This clonotype was counted at least ten times. The genes are TRBV4-1 and TRBJ2-7, with 9 positions matching TRBD1. This CDR3 is 16 amino acids long. V lost 0 bases to trimming and J lost 6 bases; unmatched junction nucleotides: 9. Per the germline V gene, CDR1 is MGHRA and CDR2 is YSYEKL. The CDR3 protein is CASSQDPRGTGFEQYF. DNA of the CDR3: TGCGCCAGCAGCCAAGATCCGAGAGGGACAGGGTTCGAGCAGTACTTC.

This chain joins TRBV6-1 and TRBJ1-2; TRBD1 might be the D (5 bases). V lost 6 bases and J lost 2, with 13 bases in between. Germline V gene lookup returns CDR1 MNHNS and CDR2 SASEGT. The CDR3 contains 14 residues. The CDR3 DNA sequence: TGTGCCAGCAGCACGTCCGGGGCGAACTATGGCTACACCTTC. This translates into CASSTSGANYGYTF.

This clonotype is medium-sized within its sample. The chain combines TRBV5-1 with TRBJ1-1; unclear D gene. The CDR3 is 16 amino acids. V lost 0 bases to trimming and J lost 3 bases, with 15 bases between them. CDR1 and CDR2 (germline): SGHRS, YFSETQ. The CDR3 bases are TGCGCCAGCAGCTTGGACGGGAGTGTGCTTTACACTGAAGCTTTCTTT. Protein: CASSLDGSVLYTEAFF.

This chain uses TRBV6-1 with TRBJ2-6; 12 bases are shared with TRBD2. From germline, CDR1 is MNHNS and CDR2 SASEGT. The V segment lost 4 bases and the J segment 2 bases; nucleotides outside the gene matches: 3. CDR3 length: 17 residues. For the CDR3, the DNA is TGTGCCAGCAGTGGGACTAGCGGGACGCCTGGGGCCAACGTCCTGACTTTC. Its protein is CASSGTSGTPGANVLTF.

Ten or more counts support this clonotype. The chain employs TRBV18 and TRBJ1-1, with 7 bases matching TRBD1. V lost 0 bases, J lost 10 bases, and 2 bases stayed unmatched. This CDR3 has 12 amino acids. Germline CDR1 reads KGHSH; CDR2 reads LQKENI. CDR3 region: CASSPPDRSAFF. In nucleotides, the CDR3 is TGTGCCAGCTCACCACCGGACAGGTCAGCTTTCTTT.

The gene calls are TRBV6-1 and TRBJ2-7, with a weak D call TRBD1 (6 bases). CDR3 length: 15 residues. The germline V and J ends were trimmed by 6 bases and 2 bases, with 17 bases remaining between them. Germline V gives CDR1 MNHNS, CDR2 SASEGT. The DNA of the CDR3 is TGTGCCAGCAGCCCCTCCCTGACAGGAACCTACGAGCAGTACTTC. As protein: CASSPSLTGTYEQYF.

To note about this clonotype: The junction departs from germline at one end; a sequencing error may be responsible. This chain joins TRBV29-1 and TRBJ1-2; D is possibly TRBD1 (6 bases). This CDR3 spans 16 amino acids. Germline values: CDR1 SQVTM, CDR2 ANQGSEA. CDR3 protein: CSFEMTQGMTNYGYTF. The CDR3 DNA reads as TGCAGCTTTGAAATGACTCAGGGGATGACTAACTATGGCTACACCTTC.

This clonotype was observed at least ten times. CDR3 in DNA: TGTGCCAGCAGCGTAGAGCCAGGGAGAGGCGAGCAGTACTTC. This encodes CASSVEPGRGEQYF. The V call is TRBV9, the J call TRBJ2-7; D tentatively fits TRBD1 or TRBD2 (5 bases each). CDR1 and CDR2 from the germline V gene are SGDLS and YYNGEE. Trimming stripped 0 bases from V and 6 bases from J, with 13 bases between. The CDR3 runs to 14 residues.

This chain links TRBV5-1 with TRBJ1-1; a weak D match, TRBD1 (5 bases). CDR1 is SGHRS and CDR2 is YFSETQ in the germline V gene. The CDR3 runs 12 residues. V was clipped by 6 bases and J by 6 bases, with 12 bases between them. CDR3 in amino acids: CASTLGGSEAFF. Written as DNA, the CDR3 is TGCGCCAGCACGTTGGGGGGGTCTGAAGCTTTCTTT.

This clonotype was observed at least ten times. The V call is TRBV4-3, the J call TRBJ2-2, with D maybe TRBD2 (7 bases). Germline-derived CDR1 and CDR2 are LGHNA and YSLEER. The ends were cut back, 0 bases at V and 5 bases at J, with 19 bases in the middle. The CDR3 is 18 amino acids. The CDR3 nucleotides read TGCGCCAGCAGCCAAGATCGATTGGATGGGAGGGGGACCGGGGAGCTGTTTTTT. Amino acids: CASSQDRLDGRGTGELFF.

The V gene is TRBV7-2, the J gene TRBJ2-1; D is possibly TRBD2 (7 bases). Germline V CDR1 and CDR2: SGHTA, FQGNSA. The CDR3 is 13 residues long. Trimming cost V 2 bases and J 14 bases, with 16 bases left between them. Here the CDR3 reads CASSLTGGPEKFF. The CDR3 DNA follows: TGTGCCAGCAGCTTAACCGGGGGGCCGGAGAAGTTCTTC.

On this clonotype: Since a much larger clone is just one base distant, this may be a read error. The gene calls are TRBV2 and TRBJ2-2; TRBD2 matches 9 bases. The trim removed 5 bases at V and 4 bases at J, leaving 5 bases unmatched. The CDR3 covers 15 residues. CDR1 and CDR2 from the germline V gene are SNHLY and FYNNEI. CDR3: CASSIAGASTGELFF. Written as DNA, the CDR3 is TGTGCCAGCAGTATAGCGGGAGCCTCCACCGGGGAGCTGTTTTTT.

In this sample, this clonotype turned up many times. The V call is TRBV20-1, the J call TRBJ1-4, with 7 bases aligning to TRBD1. The V segment lost 3 bases and the J segment 5 bases; nucleotides outside the gene matches: 9. The CDR3 is made up of 15 amino acids. The germline V gene has CDR1 DFQATT and CDR2 SNEGSKA (reference sequence). This chain's CDR3 is CSASPQGVGNEKLFF. CDR3 nucleotide sequence: TGCAGTGCTAGTCCCCAGGGGGTGGGAAATGAAAAACTGTTTTTT.

Ten or more counts support this clonotype. The gene calls are TRBV7-9 and TRBJ2-1; TRBD2 agrees at 10 bases. The CDR3 loop spans 14 amino acids. Per the germline V gene, CDR1 is SEHNR and CDR2 is FQNEAQ (reference sequence). Trimming took 4 bases from V and 8 from J; bases not matched to a gene: 5. For the CDR3, the DNA is TGTGCCAGCAGCTCCGGGACTAGCGTCCATGAGCAGTTCTTC. Encoded protein: CASSSGTSVHEQFF. Full variable domain (outside the CDR3, taken from reference TRBV7-9 and TRBJ2-1): DTGVSQNPRHKITKRGQNVTFRCDPISEHNRLYWYRQTLGQGPEFLTYFQNEAQLEKSRLLSDRFSAERPKGSFSTLEIQRTEQGDSAMYLCASSSGTSVHEQFFGPGTRLTVL.

This clonotype has a count of ten or more. This rearrangement joins TRBV19 to TRBJ2-1; 7 nucleotides line up with TRBD2. CDR3 length: 14 residues. The V segment lost 5 bases and the J segment 5 bases; nucleotides outside the gene matches: 6. Per germline, CDR1 LNHDA and CDR2 SQIVND (reference sequence). The CDR3 sequence: CASSPRTRHNEQFF. The CDR3 bases are TGTGCCAGTAGTCCACGGACTAGACACAATGAGCAGTTCTTC.

This clonotype was observed at least ten times. The chain uses TRBV6-9 and TRBJ2-5; no definite D call. This CDR3 is built from 11 residues. V gave up 3 bases and J gave up 1 base, with 0 bases separating them. The V gene's germline CDR1 is MNHGY and CDR2 SVAAGI. For the CDR3, the DNA is TGTGCCAGCAGTTACCAAGAGACCCAGTACTTC. Protein: CASSYQETQYF.

This clonotype was detected many times. J is TRBJ1-2 and V is TRBV19; no clear D gene. V was trimmed by 4 bases and J by 7 bases, leaving 13 bases between them. CDR3 size: 13 residues. Germline V gene lookup returns CDR1 LNHDA and CDR2 SQIVND (reference sequence). CDR3 sequence reads: CASSKGSPGGYTF. The CDR3 bases are TGTGCCAGTAGTAAAGGGTCCCCCGGTGGCTACACCTTC.

This clonotype was observed at least ten times. The chain is built from TRBV18 and TRBJ1-4; 7 positions agree with TRBD1. The CDR3 totals 14 residues. Trimming cost V 1 base and J 8 bases; bases outside gene matches: 4. The germline gives CDR1 KGHSH, CDR2 LQKENI. The DNA of the CDR3 is TGTGCCAGCTCACCACGAGGGGGCGGGGAAAAACTGTTTTTT. It is translated as CASSPRGGGEKLFF.

This clonotype occurred many times. V and J are TRBV6-1 and TRBJ2-3; D not certain. V gave up 4 bases and J gave up 0 bases, with 11 bases separating them. This CDR3 spans 15 amino acids. Germline V gene sequence: CDR1 MNHNS, CDR2 SASEGT. The CDR3 loop is CASSVRAFSTDTQYF. The DNA for the CDR3 is TGTGCCAGCAGTGTTAGGGCGTTTAGCACAGATACGCAGTATTTT.

This clonotype was observed at least ten times. The genes are TRBV3-1 and TRBJ1-3; the match to TRBD1 covers 7 bases. Germline values: CDR1 LGHDT, CDR2 YNNKEL (reference sequence). The CDR3 loop spans 18 amino acids. The trim removed 3 bases at V and 0 bases at J, leaving 11 bases unmatched. This chain's CDR3 is CASSHLTGLGISGNTIYF. In DNA, the CDR3 is TGTGCCAGCAGCCACTTGACAGGGTTAGGGATCTCTGGAAACACCATATATTTT.

This clonotype was seen repeatedly, ten times or more. The chain uses TRBV10-2 and TRBJ1-2; D is unresolved. There are 12 residues in the CDR3. V lost 3 bases to trimming and J lost 4 bases, with 6 bases between them. CDR1 and CDR2 (germline): WSHSY, SAAADI. The CDR3 DNA reads TGCGCCAGCAGTGATACCTCCTATGGCTACACCTTC. It translates to CASSDTSYGYTF.

This clonotype appeared many times. V is TRBV3-1 and J is TRBJ2-3; weak D call: TRBD2 (5 bases). The ends were cut back, 2 bases at V and 6 bases at J, with 9 bases in the middle. This CDR3 is built from 13 residues. Per germline, CDR1 LGHDT and CDR2 YNNKEL (reference sequence). The DNA of the CDR3 is TGTGCCAGCAGCCAATGGGAGTCGGATACGCAGTATTTT. Translation gives CASSQWESDTQYF.

The chain has TRBV20-1 and TRBJ2-7; 7 bases fit TRBD2. The V and J ends lost 6 bases and 2 bases, in that order; junction bases with no gene match: 10. This CDR3 has 14 residues. The germline CDR1 and CDR2 sequences are DFQATT and SNEGSKA (reference sequence). The CDR3 here is CSANGPGLTYEQYF. The DNA of the CDR3 is TGCAGTGCGAACGGCCCGGGACTAACCTACGAGCAGTACTTC.

This clonotype was detected ten times or more. V and J are TRBV24-1 and TRBJ2-3; 10 bases agree with TRBD2. The CDR3 contains 15 residues. Germline V gene data show CDR1 as KGHDR and CDR2 as SFDVKD. The junction had 3 bases not matched to a gene; V was cut back by 1 base and J by 6 bases. The CDR3 DNA is TGTGCCACCAGTGATTTAGCGGGAGGGGTGGATACGCAGTATTTT. It yields the protein CATSDLAGGVDTQYF.